This entry concerns a single T cell receptor (beta chain). The sample is drawn from a study of T cell responses to AZD1222 COVID-19 vaccine. The CDR3 length is 15 residues. V lost 5 bases to trimming and J lost 0 bases, with 8 bases between them. CDR1 and CDR2 (germline): KGHSH, LQKENI. Profiling relied on immunoSEQ multiplex PCR, and the TCRdb table lists in-frame clones only, not all of them. The sample shows around 69,000 clones, 70% to 90% of them seen only once. The chain combines TRBV18 with TRBJ2-6; D gene uncertain. The clonotype was recovered from an adult in good health. Sequenced here: peripheral blood, sampled on day 0 of AZD1222 vaccination. This chain's CDR3 is CASSSEPSGANVLTF. The DNA for the CDR3 is TGTGCCAGCTCATCAGAACCCTCTGGGGCCAACGTCCTGACTTTC.